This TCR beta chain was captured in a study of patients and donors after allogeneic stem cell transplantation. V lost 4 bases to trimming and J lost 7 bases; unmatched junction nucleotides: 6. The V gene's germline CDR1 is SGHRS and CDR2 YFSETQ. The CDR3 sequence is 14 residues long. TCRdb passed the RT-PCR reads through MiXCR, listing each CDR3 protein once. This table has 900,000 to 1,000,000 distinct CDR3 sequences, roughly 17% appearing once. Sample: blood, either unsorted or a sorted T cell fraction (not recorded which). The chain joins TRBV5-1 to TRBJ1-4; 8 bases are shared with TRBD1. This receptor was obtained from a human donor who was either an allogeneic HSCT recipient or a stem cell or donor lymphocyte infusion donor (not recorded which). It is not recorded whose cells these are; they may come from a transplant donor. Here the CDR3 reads CASSRTGGSEKLFF. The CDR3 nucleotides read TGCGCCAGCAGCAGAACAGGGGGAAGTGAAAAACTGTTTTTT.